This TCR beta chain stems from a study of cytomegalovirus exposure and HLA in healthy donors (TCRdb year 2017). For the study in its entirety: According to a later analysis, one platform produced both the roughly 110 validation repertoires and the 666 repertoires of the first cohort. In addition to the first cohort of 666 subjects, a separate validation cohort of 120 different subjects was used. The study combined high-throughput TCR immunosequencing, statistical association of individual TCRs with disease status, and machine learning to predict cytomegalovirus infection status. The study aimed to test whether cataloging public T cell receptors could reveal signatures of past pathogen exposure.

Broader findings and caveats from the paper: Of the cluster scores, around 95% were above 0 in a later analysis, which found that TCRs clustered in the first cohort also tended to co-occur in the 120 validation repertoires. Most TCR sequences were seen in very few donors, while some public TCRs were found in many individuals. In vitro tests confirmed that a few of the cytomegalovirus-associated TCR beta chains recognize cytomegalovirus antigens. The validation cohort had no HLA typing available for a later analysis, so co-occurrence within that cohort was assessed over all 130 or so repertoires. The study listed 150 to 200 TCR beta chains as associated with cytomegalovirus. It was suggested by the authors that the approach could potentially be generalized to other disease states and immunological phenotypes. The classifier was reported to diagnose cytomegalovirus status with high specificity and sensitivity in both the original cohort and the validation cohort.

The library was produced with the immunoSEQ multiplex PCR assay. Per the authors' processing: A statistical classification framework was built to diagnose cytomegalovirus status from the catalog of TCR beta chain sequences. TCRdb took this table from immuneACCESS and kept in-frame rearrangements with V and J called. Such tables lack part of the clones; where checked against another copy, unresolved V genes explain under half of the gap, and the rest is unexplained. The DNA was the basis for D and trimming; V, J and clone size are from that table. Recorded for this sample are approximately 100,000 clones; less than 90% of them occurred a single time. Around 1.9% of the sample belongs to the ten largest clones. About this clone itself: Its antigen specificity is not known. No base quality information exists; no much larger clone differs at one position.

Separate from the roughly 650-subject first cohort, the validation cohort of 95 to 150 subjects was the group to which the donors belonged. Via the germline V gene, CDR1 is KGHSH and CDR2 LQKENI. The CDR3 runs 15 amino acids, cysteine and phenylalanine included. The kept DNA is CDR3 alone, 45 bases in frame from the first base. V loses 3 bases of germline sequence and J loses 0 bases, and the interval between the two ends is 11 bases. Source material: PBMCs. The TCR comes from a woman under 30 in good health and CMV-seropositive. The sequence links TRBV18 to TRBJ1-1; the D gene remains uncertain. The nucleotide sequence reads as follows: TGTGCCAGCTCACCTCGAGACATCATGAACACTGAAGCTTTCTTT. Its translation is CASSPRDIMNTEAFF.